The 22 T cell receptor beta chains below come from one sample, sequenced in a study of patients and donors after allogeneic stem cell transplantation. Using its own MiXCR run on the RT-PCR reads, TCRdb lists one record per CDR3 protein. Altogether approximately 430,000 distinct CDR3 sequences are present, around 15% being singletons, with the ten largest covering over 6%. The specimen sequenced was blood, either unsorted or a sorted T cell fraction (not recorded which). These receptors were obtained from a human donor who was either an allogeneic HSCT recipient or a stem cell or donor lymphocyte infusion donor (not recorded which). It is not recorded whose cells these are; they may come from a transplant donor.

In this sample, this clonotype turned up a few times. The chain links TRBV7-8 to TRBJ2-7; tentatively, D is TRBD2 (6 bases). Per the germline V gene, CDR1 is SGHVS and CDR2 is FQNEAQ. The CDR3 extends over 14 amino acids. The V and J ends lost 4 bases and 6 bases respectively, with 16 bases between them. The DNA of the CDR3 is TGTGCCAGCAGCTCTGCGGGACTCACCGCCGAGCAGTACTTC. This gives the protein CASSSAGLTAEQYF.

This clonotype was counted between two and nine times. V gene TRBV20-1 combines with J gene TRBJ1-1, with D unresolved. The V end lost 6 bases, the J end lost 5 bases, and 22 bases lay between the germline ends. This CDR3 contains 15 residues. The germline V gene encodes CDR1 DFQATT and CDR2 SNEGSKA (reference sequence). This chain's CDR3 is CSAAGGLLGKTEAFF. The CDR3 DNA sequence: TGCAGTGCAGCCGGCGGGCTTTTGGGGAAGACTGAAGCTTTCTTT.

This clonotype was picked up a small number of times. The gene calls are TRBV5-6 and TRBJ1-1; D is ambiguous. The CDR3 sequence is 14 residues long. V was pared by 0 bases and J by 7 bases, with 13 bases between. Germline values: CDR1 SGHDT, CDR2 YYEEEE. This CDR3 is CASSLAYRDGEAFF. CDR3 bases: TGTGCCAGCAGCTTGGCGTATAGGGATGGTGAAGCTTTCTTT.

J is TRBJ2-3 and V is TRBV5-6; D remains unclear. This CDR3 has 14 amino acids. V shed 0 bases and J shed 3 bases, with 8 bases lying between them. The germline V gene has CDR1 SGHDT and CDR2 YYEEEE. The CDR3 loop reads CASSLVKVTDTQYF. As DNA, the CDR3 is TGTGCCAGCAGCTTGGTTAAGGTAACAGATACGCAGTATTTT.

The gene calls are TRBV3-1 and TRBJ1-2; 7 bases fit TRBD1. The J segment lost 2 bases and the V segment lost 3 bases, leaving 3 bases of the junction unmatched. This CDR3 is 14 amino acids long. Germline V CDR1 and CDR2: LGHDT, YNNKEL (reference sequence). CDR3: CASSQLQGNYGYTF. The CDR3 bases are TGTGCCAGCAGCCAGTTACAGGGGAACTATGGCTACACCTTC. Full variable domain (remainder filled in from reference TRBV3-1 and TRBJ1-2): DTAVSQTPKYLVTQMGNDKSIKCEQNLGHDTMYWYKQDSKKFLKIMFSYNNKELIINETVPNRFSPKSPDKAHLNLHINSLELGDSAVYFCASSQLQGNYGYTFGSGTRLTVV.

This clonotype has just a few counts. The rearrangement links TRBV7-9 to TRBJ1-6; maybe TRBD1 (6 bases). V was pared by 3 bases and J by 4 bases, with 10 bases between. The germline CDR1 and CDR2 sequences are SEHNR and FQNEAQ (reference sequence). This CDR3 has 15 amino acids. The CDR3 spells CASSFSGVYNSPLHF. In DNA form, the CDR3 reads TGTGCCAGCAGCTTCTCAGGGGTTTATAATTCACCCCTCCACTTT.

This clonotype was observed a few times. V is TRBV6-2 or TRBV6-3 and J is TRBJ2-1, with D perhaps TRBD1 (6 bases). This CDR3 has 17 residues. The V and J ends lost 4 bases and 8 bases respectively, with 24 bases between them. The germline CDR1 and CDR2 sequences are MNHEY and SVGEGT. CDR3 in amino acids: CASSSLPRTRTDDEQFF. In DNA form, the CDR3 reads TGTGCCAGCAGTTCCCTCCCTAGGACACGGACAGACGATGAGCAGTTCTTC.

The chain links TRBV18 to TRBJ2-2; D remains ambiguous. Per germline, CDR1 KGHSH and CDR2 LQKENI. This CDR3 comprises 15 residues. V was clipped by 1 base and J by 1 base, with 7 bases between them. The CDR3 region is CASSPQAGNTGELFF. CDR3 DNA sequence: TGTGCCAGCTCACCACAAGCAGGGAACACCGGGGAGCTGTTTTTT.

The chain joins TRBV12-3 or TRBV12-4 to TRBJ2-2; TRBD2 matches at 8 bases. The length of the CDR3 is 15 residues. Trimming took 8 bases from V and 6 from J; bases not matched to a gene: 11. This CDR3 is CASFPRNGRAGELFF. CDR3 in DNA: TGTGCCAGCTTCCCCCGTAACGGGAGGGCCGGGGAGCTGTTTTTT.

This clonotype was counted many times. This chain links TRBV7-2 with TRBJ2-1; 8 nucleotides line up with TRBD2. Trimming at V came to 2 bases and at J to 6 bases, leaving 6 bases not matched to a gene. This CDR3 has 15 residues. CDR1 is SGHTA and CDR2 is FQGNSA in the germline V gene. CDR3 sequence (DNA): TGTGCCAGCAGCTTACCCGGGACTAGACCCAATGAGCAGTTCTTC. Its protein is CASSLPGTRPNEQFF.

The chain carries TRBV7-9 and TRBJ2-5; perhaps TRBD1 as D (5 bases). CDR1 is SEHNR, CDR2 FQNEAQ, per germline (reference sequence). The CDR3 consists of 13 residues. V was pared by 3 bases and J by 10 bases, with 15 bases between. The CDR3 coding sequence is TGTGCCAGCAGCTTGGGTACCACCAGGGACCAGTACTTC. Encoded protein: CASSLGTTRDQYF.

This chain links TRBV9 with TRBJ1-2; 11 bases line up with TRBD1. The CDR3 runs to 17 residues. Looked up from germline, CDR1 is SGDLS and CDR2 is YYNGEE. V gave up 0 bases and J gave up 3 bases; unmatched junction bases: 7. CDR3 sequence: CASSVGGGTGGHYGYTF. In DNA form, the CDR3 reads TGTGCCAGCAGCGTAGGGGGAGGGACAGGGGGGCACTATGGCTACACCTTC. Full variable domain (remainder filled in from reference TRBV9 and TRBJ1-2): DSGVTQTPKHLITATGQRVTLRCSPRSGDLSVYWYQQSLDQGLQFLIQYYNGEERAKGNILERFSAQQFPDLHSELNLSSLELGDSALYFCASSVGGGTGGHYGYTFGSGTRLTVV.

This chain joins TRBV29-1 and TRBJ1-5; unclear D gene. The CDR3 spans 13 residues. Trimming stripped 4 bases from V and 7 bases from J, with 14 bases between. The germline CDR1 and CDR2 sequences are SQVTM and ANQGSEA. In DNA form, the CDR3 reads TGCAGCGTTGGGACCCGAGGAGAGCAGCCCCAGCATTTT. Amino acids: CSVGTRGEQPQHF.

This clonotype was counted at least ten times. J is TRBJ2-7 and V is TRBV10-3; 10 bases line up with TRBD2. Germline V lookup: CDR1 ENHRY, CDR2 SYGVKD. The CDR3 totals 14 residues. V lost 6 bases, J lost 1 base, and 3 bases stayed unmatched. This CDR3 is CAISRTSGSYEQYF. The CDR3 bases are TGTGCCATCAGCCGGACTAGCGGTTCCTACGAGCAGTACTTC.

The chain combines TRBV5-1 with TRBJ2-7, with 11 bases that match TRBD2. The length of the CDR3 is 16 residues. The trim removed 3 bases at V and 0 bases at J, leaving 5 bases unmatched. Germline CDR1 SGHRS, CDR2 YFSETQ. The CDR3 protein is CASSSLLAGVSYEQYF. DNA of the CDR3: TGCGCCAGCAGCTCATTACTAGCGGGAGTCTCCTACGAGCAGTACTTC.

The CDR3 DNA reads TGTGCCAGCAGTGAAGCGCGAAGGGGTTCACCCCTCCACTTT. Amino acid sequence: CASSEARRGSPLHF. The chain carries TRBV2 and TRBJ1-6; D perhaps matches TRBD1 (5 bases). The V gene lost 0 bases and the J gene lost 9 bases, with 9 bases spanning the gap. This CDR3 has 14 amino acids. CDR1 and CDR2 (germline): SNHLY, FYNNEI.

The gene calls are TRBV20-1 and TRBJ2-2, with D uncertain. Germline assignment: CDR1 DFQATT and CDR2 SNEGSKA (reference sequence). Trimming removed 0 bases at V and 4 bases at J, with 12 bases between. This CDR3 region has 15 residues. The CDR3 reads CSARDRLVGTGELFF. CDR3 nucleotides: TGCAGTGCTAGAGATCGGCTAGTGGGCACCGGGGAGCTGTTTTTT.

The chain joins TRBV9 to TRBJ2-4; the D gene is possibly TRBD2 (6 bases). Germline CDR1 and CDR2: SGDLS and YYNGEE. This CDR3 contains 16 residues. Trimming cost V 0 bases and J 2 bases, with 12 bases left between them. The CDR3 coding sequence is TGTGCCAGCAGCGTAGCTACGGGGGTAACCAAAAACATTCAGTACTTC. Translation: CASSVATGVTKNIQYF.

This clonotype was recorded a few times. The CDR3 DNA reads TGTGCCAGCAGCTCCCCTCCGAGGAGTACGCAGTATTTT. It translates to CASSSPPRSTQYF. The rearrangement links TRBV11-1 to TRBJ2-3, with no clear D. CDR1 is SGHAT and CDR2 is FQDESV in the germline V gene (reference sequence). Between the trimmed V and J ends, which lost 4 bases and 8 bases, there was a span of 13 bases. The CDR3 contains 13 residues.

The chain joins TRBV20-1 to TRBJ2-7, with 10 bases that match TRBD2. With V trimmed by 7 bases and J by 2 bases, 11 bases remained unmatched. CDR3 length equals 15 residues. In germline, CDR1 is DFQATT, CDR2 SNEGSKA (reference sequence). CDR3 residues: CSVGTGTSATYEQYF. CDR3 DNA sequence: TGCAGTGTGGGTACCGGGACTAGCGCCACCTACGAGCAGTACTTC.

The genes are TRBV30 and TRBJ1-1; no clear D. The V end lost 2 bases, the J end lost 0 bases, and 13 bases lay between the germline ends. The CDR3 covers 15 residues. CDR1 is GTSNPN and CDR2 is SVGIG in the germline V gene (reference sequence). The CDR3 nucleotides are TGTGCCTGGAGTTCAAGGACGGTCATGAACACTGAAGCTTTCTTT. Translating gives CAWSSRTVMNTEAFF.

The V gene is TRBV12-3 or TRBV12-4, the J gene TRBJ2-5; D is unclear. The ends were cut back, 3 bases at V and 5 bases at J, with 10 bases in the middle. This CDR3 has 13 amino acids. The CDR3: CASSFFRKETQYF. CDR3 coding DNA: TGTGCCAGCAGTTTTTTTAGGAAGGAGACCCAGTACTTC.